A single sample is the source of the 8 T cell receptor beta chains below, sequenced in a study of T-cell memory formation after mild COVID-19. Using its own MiXCR run on the 5' RACE reads, TCRdb lists one record per CDR3 protein. The table has roughly 500,000 distinct CDR3 sequences, approximately 20% seen once. The sample was PBMCs or a T cell subset sorted from them (not recorded which). The source is an adult woman who had mild COVID-19 (a few samples of this study predate the infection). Cell type and time point are not known.

This chain joins TRBV9 and TRBJ2-7; the match to TRBD2 covers 12 bases. Looked up from germline, CDR1 is SGDLS and CDR2 is YYNGEE. With V trimmed by 4 bases and J by 5 bases, 4 bases remained unmatched. The CDR3 contains 14 residues. CDR3 sequence reads: CASSPGTSGHEQYF. The CDR3 DNA is TGTGCCAGCAGCCCCGGGACTAGCGGGCACGAGCAGTACTTC.

J is TRBJ1-1 and V is TRBV10-3; D not resolved. This CDR3 has 16 residues. Trimming shortened V by 6 bases and J by 0 bases, and 17 bases separated the two germline ends. Per the germline V gene, CDR1 is ENHRY and CDR2 is SYGVKD. DNA of the CDR3: TGTGCCATCAGAGCGTCATATAGGAATATGAACACTGAAGCTTTCTTT. Its translation is CAIRASYRNMNTEAFF.

The chain carries TRBV20-1 and TRBJ2-5, with D perhaps matching TRBD1 (6 bases). The CDR3 has 12 residues. Germline V gives CDR1 DFQATT, CDR2 SNEGSKA (reference sequence). The V end lost 6 bases, the J end lost 2 bases, and 10 bases lay between the germline ends. DNA of the CDR3: TGCAGTGCCCGGACAGCGCAAGAGACCCAGTACTTC. It is translated as CSARTAQETQYF.

V gene TRBV5-4 combines with J gene TRBJ2-2; TRBD1 matches at 8 bases. Trimming took 2 bases from V and 1 from J; bases not matched to a gene: 1. Germline V CDR1 and CDR2: SGHNT, YYREEE (reference sequence). There are 15 residues in the CDR3. The CDR3, as DNA: TGTGCCAGCAGCTTCGACAGGGGGAACACCGGGGAGCTGTTTTTT. The encoded protein is CASSFDRGNTGELFF. The whole variable domain, filled in from reference TRBV5-4 and TRBJ2-2, reads ETGVTQSPTHLIKTRGQQVTLRCSSQSGHNTVSWYQQALGQGPQFIFQYYREEENGRGNFPPRFSGLQFPNYSSELNVNALELDDSALYLCASSFDRGNTGELFFGEGSRLTVL.

The table lists this clonotype with many counts. The chain couples TRBV5-1 to TRBJ2-1; 10 nucleotides line up with TRBD1. V shed 3 bases, J shed 10 bases, and the junction held 7 bases outside the gene matches. This CDR3 spans 14 amino acids. CDR1 SGHRS and CDR2 YFSETQ come from the germline V gene. CDR3 bases: TGCGCCAGCAGCTCCCGACAGGGGGCGGTCGAGCAGTTCTTC. It codes for CASSSRQGAVEQFF.

This clonotype was counted a few times. The rearrangement uses TRBV24-1 and TRBJ2-1; D is undetermined. This CDR3 contains 15 residues. The V and J ends lost 0 bases and 4 bases respectively, with 9 bases between them. CDR1 and CDR2 (germline): KGHDR, SFDVKD. CDR3 coding DNA: TGTGCCACCAGTGATTTGACCCCTGGGTACAATGAGCAGTTCTTC. This encodes CATSDLTPGYNEQFF.

This clonotype was observed a handful of times. This chain uses TRBV15 with TRBJ2-2; 8 bases map to TRBD1. Losses at the gene ends were 9 bases for V and 2 bases for J; bases not matched to a gene: 5. This CDR3 is built from 14 residues. The V gene's germline CDR1 is LNHNV and CDR2 YYDKDF (reference sequence). The CDR3 loop reads CATCQGANTGELFF. The CDR3 coding sequence is TGTGCCACTTGCCAGGGGGCTAACACCGGGGAGCTGTTTTTT. The full variable domain, rest sourced from reference TRBV15 and TRBJ2-2, is DAMVIQNPRYQVTQFGKPVTLSCSQTLNHNVMYWYQQKSSQAPKLLFHYYDKDFNNEADTPDNFQSRRPNTSFCFLDIRSPGLGDTAMYLCATCQGANTGELFFGEGSRLTVL.

This clonotype occurred a few times. This sequence joins TRBV20-1 and TRBJ1-1; the match to TRBD1 covers 9 bases. Trimming at V came to 1 base and at J to 10 bases, leaving 10 bases not matched to a gene. The length of the CDR3 is 14 residues. Germline values: CDR1 DFQATT, CDR2 SNEGSKA (reference sequence). The DNA of the CDR3 is TGCAGTGCTAGAGTTGACCCAGAGACAGGGGGAGCTTTCTTT. This sequence encodes CSARVDPETGGAFF.